The 4 T cell receptor beta chains presented below share a single source sample, sequenced in a study of shared clonotypes between healthy human individuals. Naivety among CD8 cells was defined by CD45RO negativity and positive CCR7 selection, thereby excluding terminally differentiated effector memory CD45RA+ cells. Sequenced by immunoSEQ multiplex PCR; TCRdb stores in-frame clones only, minus some. Among some 2,000,000 clones listed, approximately 94% were seen once. Material for sequencing was naive CD8+ T cells sorted from blood. These receptors were collected from a man aged 18-30 years in good health.

The chain carries TRBV11-2 and TRBJ2-7; D perhaps matches TRBD2 (5 bases). The CDR3 totals 14 residues. V lost 0 bases and J lost 4, with 10 bases in between. Germline-derived CDR1 and CDR2 are SGHAT and FQNNGV. CDR3 nucleotides: TGTGCCAGCAGCTTAGAGCCTAGCCTTTACGAGCAGTACTTC. Protein sequence: CASSLEPSLYEQYF.

The chain is built from TRBV5-4 and TRBJ2-1; D ambiguous. Germline V gene sequence: CDR1 SGHNT, CDR2 YYREEE (reference sequence). Trimming took 2 bases from V and 9 from J, leaving 18 bases between them. The CDR3 runs to 15 residues. The CDR3 DNA is TGTGCCAGCAGCTTAAAAGGGAAATTAACCGTTGAGCAGTTCTTC. This translates into CASSLKGKLTVEQFF.

The CDR3 nucleotides are TGTGCCAGCAGCCACTTCGGACAGGATATATCAAGGTACTATGGCTACACCTTC. It translates to CASSHFGQDISRYYGYTF. This chain joins TRBV4-2 and TRBJ1-2; 7 positions match TRBD1. CDR3 length equals 18 residues. Looked up from germline, CDR1 is LGHNA and CDR2 is YNFKEQ. V lost 3 bases and J lost 3; bases outside the gene matches: 16.

V and J are TRBV30 and TRBJ1-2, with 8 bases fitting TRBD1. There are 16 residues in the CDR3. Germline CDR1 is GTSNPN and CDR2 is SVGIG (reference sequence). With V trimmed by 3 bases and J by 9 bases, 18 bases remained unmatched. CDR3 in DNA: TGTGCCTGGAGAGGCGGCCTTGGACAGGGAGTTCGTAGCTACACCTTC. Amino acids: CAWRGGLGQGVRSYTF.